This note documents a single T cell receptor (beta chain) sequence. For TCR beta, libraries came from iRepertoire HTBI primers and Arm-PCR of CDR3 regions. TCRdb reprocessed the multiplex PCR reads with MiXCR, giving one entry per CDR3 protein. The sample consists of 420,000 or so distinct CDR3 sequences, 15% to 20% of them appearing once. This sample stems from a study of regulatory T cells in long-lasting Graves disease. About the research overall: Graves' patients with a new diagnosis had received antithyroid drugs under 3 months.

Indicated time point: newly diagnosed GD, antithyroid drugs for less than 3 months. PBMC-extracted RNA yielded the TCR library. Germline V lookup: CDR1 SGHDT, CDR2 YYEEEE. The CDR3 has 18 amino acids. This sample also belongs to another study, concerning T cells in Graves' hyperthyroidism and ophthalmopathy. That investigation notes: Researchers defined stable Graves' hyperthyroidism as no ophthalmopathy progression within 18 months. Ophthalmopathy could be told apart from stable hyperthyroidism with a 13 V-J model.

The J gene is TRBJ2-3, the V gene TRBV5-6; 9 bases are shared with TRBD2. The closer fit of TRBJ2-1 to the DNA end suggests the J call may be wrong. This specimen consisted of peripheral blood mononuclear cells (PBMCs), obtained at new diagnosis, from a patient treated with antithyroid drugs. This clonotype was sampled from a woman aged 18-29 years with Graves disease. The CDR3 loop reads CASSPGGVAGDISNEQFF. In nucleotides, the CDR3 is TGTGCCAGCAGCCCTGGCGGGGTAGCGGGAGATATTAGCAATGAGCAGTTCTTC.